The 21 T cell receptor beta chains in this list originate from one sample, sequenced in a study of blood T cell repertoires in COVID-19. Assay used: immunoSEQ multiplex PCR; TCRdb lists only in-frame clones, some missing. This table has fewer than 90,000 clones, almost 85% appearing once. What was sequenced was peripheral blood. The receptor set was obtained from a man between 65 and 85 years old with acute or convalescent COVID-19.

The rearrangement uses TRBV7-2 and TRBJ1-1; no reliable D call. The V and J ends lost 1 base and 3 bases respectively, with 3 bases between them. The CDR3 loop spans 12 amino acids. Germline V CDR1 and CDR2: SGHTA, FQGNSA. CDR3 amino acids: CASSLVYTEAFF. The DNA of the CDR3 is TGTGCCAGCAGCTTAGTCTACACTGAAGCTTTCTTT.

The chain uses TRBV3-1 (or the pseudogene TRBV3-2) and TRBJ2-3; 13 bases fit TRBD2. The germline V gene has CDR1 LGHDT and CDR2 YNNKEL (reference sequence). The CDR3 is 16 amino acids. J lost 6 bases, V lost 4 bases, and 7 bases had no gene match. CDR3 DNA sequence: TGTGCCAGCAGCCGCCGGACTAGCGGGAGTTGGGATACGCAGTATTTT. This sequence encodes CASSRRTSGSWDTQYF.

The CDR3 sequence: CASSRPTGESNEQFF. The CDR3 coding sequence is TGTGCCAGCAGCCGCCCGACAGGAGAATCCAATGAGCAGTTCTTC. The rearrangement joins TRBV3-1 (or the pseudogene TRBV3-2) to TRBJ2-1, with D perhaps TRBD1 (6 bases). Germline values: CDR1 LGHDT, CDR2 YNNKEL (reference sequence). The CDR3 loop spans 15 amino acids. Trimming removed 4 bases from V and 6 bases from J, with 16 bases in between.

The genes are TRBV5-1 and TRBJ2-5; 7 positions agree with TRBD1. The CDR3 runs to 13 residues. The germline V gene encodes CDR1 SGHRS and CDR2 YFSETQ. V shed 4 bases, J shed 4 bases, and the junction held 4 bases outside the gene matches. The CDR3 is CASSRQGRETQYF. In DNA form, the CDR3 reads TGCGCCAGCAGCCGACAGGGAAGAGAGACCCAGTACTTC.

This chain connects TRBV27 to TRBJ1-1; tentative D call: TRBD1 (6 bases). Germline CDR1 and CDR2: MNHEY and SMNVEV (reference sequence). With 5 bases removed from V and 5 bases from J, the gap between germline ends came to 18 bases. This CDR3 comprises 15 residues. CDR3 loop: CASSLMGAGDTEAFF. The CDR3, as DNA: TGTGCCAGCAGTCTTATGGGGGCAGGGGATACTGAAGCTTTCTTT.

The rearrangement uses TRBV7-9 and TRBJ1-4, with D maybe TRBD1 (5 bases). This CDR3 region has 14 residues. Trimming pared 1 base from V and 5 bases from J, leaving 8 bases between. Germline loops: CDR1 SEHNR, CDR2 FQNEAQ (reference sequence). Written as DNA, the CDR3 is TGTGCCAGCAGCTTAGTGACAGAGAATGAAAAACTGTTTTTT. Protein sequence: CASSLVTENEKLFF.

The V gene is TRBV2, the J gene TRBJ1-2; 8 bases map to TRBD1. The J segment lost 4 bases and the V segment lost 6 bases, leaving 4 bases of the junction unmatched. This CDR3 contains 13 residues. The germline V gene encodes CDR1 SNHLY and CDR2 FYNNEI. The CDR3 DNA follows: TGTGCCAGCAGCGGGACAGGAATCTATGGCTACACCTTC. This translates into CASSGTGIYGYTF. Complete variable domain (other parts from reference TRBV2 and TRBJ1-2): EPEVTQTPSHQVTQMGQEVILRCVPISNHLYFYWYRQILGQKVEFLVSFYNNEISEKSEIFDDQFSVERPDGSNFTLKIRSTKLEDSAMYFCASSGTGIYGYTFGSGTRLTVV.

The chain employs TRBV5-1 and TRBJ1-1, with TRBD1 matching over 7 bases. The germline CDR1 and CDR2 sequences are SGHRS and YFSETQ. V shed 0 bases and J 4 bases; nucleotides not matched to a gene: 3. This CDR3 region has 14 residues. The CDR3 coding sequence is TGCGCCAGCAGCTTGGATGACAGGGCCACTGAAGCTTTCTTT. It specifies CASSLDDRATEAFF.

Here the CDR3 reads CATSDPRRSGNEQYF. The CDR3 nucleotides are TGTGCCACCAGTGACCCCCGGAGGTCCGGTAACGAGCAGTACTTC. This sequence joins TRBV24-1 and TRBJ2-7; possible D gene TRBD2, 5 bases. Trimming stripped 4 bases from V and 5 bases from J, with 17 bases between. The CDR3 totals 15 residues. Germline V CDR1 and CDR2: KGHDR, SFDVKD.

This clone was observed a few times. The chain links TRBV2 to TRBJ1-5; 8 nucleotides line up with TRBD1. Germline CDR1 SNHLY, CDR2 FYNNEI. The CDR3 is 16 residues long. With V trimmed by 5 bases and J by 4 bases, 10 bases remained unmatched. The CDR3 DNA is TGTGCCAGCAGTCCCCAGGGGACAGGTGGAAATCAGCCCCAGCATTTT. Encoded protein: CASSPQGTGGNQPQHF.

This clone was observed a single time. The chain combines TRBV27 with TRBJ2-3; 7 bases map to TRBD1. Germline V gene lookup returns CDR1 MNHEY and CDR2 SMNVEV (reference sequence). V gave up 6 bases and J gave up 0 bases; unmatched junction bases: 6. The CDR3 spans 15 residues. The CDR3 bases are TGTGCCAGCAGCCTGGGACAGCCTAGCACAGATACGCAGTATTTT. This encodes CASSLGQPSTDTQYF.

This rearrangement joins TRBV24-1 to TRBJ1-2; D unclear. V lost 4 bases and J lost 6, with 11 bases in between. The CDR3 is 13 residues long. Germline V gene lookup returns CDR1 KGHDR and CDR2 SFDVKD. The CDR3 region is CATSEWWGDGYTF. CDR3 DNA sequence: TGTGCCACCAGTGAGTGGTGGGGAGATGGCTACACCTTC.

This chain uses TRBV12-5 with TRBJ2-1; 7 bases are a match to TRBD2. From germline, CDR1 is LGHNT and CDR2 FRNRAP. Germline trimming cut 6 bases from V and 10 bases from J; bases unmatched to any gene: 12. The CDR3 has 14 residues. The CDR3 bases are TGTGCTAGTGGGCGGGACTACCCAGTATCCGAGCAGTTCTTC. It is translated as CASGRDYPVSEQFF.

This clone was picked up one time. This CDR3 is CASRLAGAYEQYF. In nucleotides, the CDR3 is TGTGCCAGCAGGCTAGCGGGAGCCTACGAGCAGTACTTC. V and J are TRBV28 and TRBJ2-7; TRBD2 aligns across 10 bases. V lost 6 bases to trimming and J lost 2 bases; unmatched junction nucleotides: 1. Germline CDR1 is MDHEN and CDR2 is SYDVKM. The CDR3 has 13 amino acids.

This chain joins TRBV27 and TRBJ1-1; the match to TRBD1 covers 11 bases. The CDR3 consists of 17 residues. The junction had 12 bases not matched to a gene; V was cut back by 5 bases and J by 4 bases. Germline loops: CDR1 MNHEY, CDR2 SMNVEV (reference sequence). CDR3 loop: CASSLNPTGTGGTEAFF. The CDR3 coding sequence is TGTGCCAGCAGTCTAAATCCGACCGGGACAGGGGGCACTGAAGCTTTCTTT.

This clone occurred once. Here the CDR3 DNA reads TGTGCCAGTTCATCCCGACTAGCGGGAGCGGCCTCGAACACCGGGGAGCTGTTTTTT. This codes for CASSSRLAGAASNTGELFF. The J gene is TRBJ2-2, the V gene TRBV19, with 12 bases that match TRBD2. The CDR3 is made up of 19 amino acids. The germline CDR1 and CDR2 sequences are LNHDA and SQIVND (reference sequence). The junction had 13 bases not matched to a gene; V was cut back by 8 bases and J by 0 bases.

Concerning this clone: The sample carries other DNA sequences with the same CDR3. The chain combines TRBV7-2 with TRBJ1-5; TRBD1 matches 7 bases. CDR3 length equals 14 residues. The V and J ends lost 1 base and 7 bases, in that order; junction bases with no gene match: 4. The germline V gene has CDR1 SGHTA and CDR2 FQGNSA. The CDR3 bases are TGTGCCAGCAGCTTAGACAGGGGCGGGCAGCCCCAGCATTTT. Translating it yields CASSLDRGGQPQHF.

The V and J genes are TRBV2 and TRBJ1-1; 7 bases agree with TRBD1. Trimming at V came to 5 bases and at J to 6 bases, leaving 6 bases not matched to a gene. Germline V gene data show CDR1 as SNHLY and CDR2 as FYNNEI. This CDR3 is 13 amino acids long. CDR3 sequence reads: CASSQGDWAEAFF. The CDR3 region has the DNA TGTGCCAGCAGTCAGGGGGACTGGGCTGAAGCTTTCTTT.

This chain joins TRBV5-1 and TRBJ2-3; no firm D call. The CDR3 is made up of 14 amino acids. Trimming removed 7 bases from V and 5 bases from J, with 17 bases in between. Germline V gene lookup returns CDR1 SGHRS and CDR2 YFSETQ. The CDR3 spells CASRVAREEDTQYF. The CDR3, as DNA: TGCGCCAGCCGGGTGGCTAGAGAGGAAGATACGCAGTATTTT.

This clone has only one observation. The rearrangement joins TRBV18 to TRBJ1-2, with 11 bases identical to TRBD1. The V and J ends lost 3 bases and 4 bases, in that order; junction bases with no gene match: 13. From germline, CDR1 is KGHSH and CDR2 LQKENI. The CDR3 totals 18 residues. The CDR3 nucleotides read TGTGCCAGCTCACCCATAGTCCAGGGACAGGGGGTCGCCTATGGCTACACCTTC. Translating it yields CASSPIVQGQGVAYGYTF.

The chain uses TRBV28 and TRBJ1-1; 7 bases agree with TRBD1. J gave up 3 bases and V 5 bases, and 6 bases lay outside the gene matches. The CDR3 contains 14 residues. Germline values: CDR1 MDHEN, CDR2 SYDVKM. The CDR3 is CASSPSRGYTEAFF. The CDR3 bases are TGTGCCAGCAGTCCTTCCAGGGGGTACACTGAAGCTTTCTTT.